This T cell receptor (beta chain) was obtained from a study of response to subunit inactivated influenza vaccine. Study-wide results and caveats: Authors suggested each seasonal influenza vaccination recruits few new T cells.

TCRdb recomputed calls from the RT-PCR reads with MiXCR, one row per CDR3 protein. The sample comprises around 490,000 distinct CDR3 sequences, about 7.6% of which are singletons, and about an eighth rests with the top ten. This clonotype was recorded a few times. The target antigen is unknown. In germline, CDR1 is LNHNV, CDR2 YYDKDF (reference sequence). CDR3 length: 15 amino acids. V lost 0 bases and J 0 bases, leaving 8 bases between the germline ends. V is TRBV15 and J is TRBJ1-1; D uncertain. The sample was PBMCs from blood, taken roughly 24 months after vaccination. The clonotype comes from a man between 50 and 70 years old who received an inactivated influenza vaccine. CDR3 protein: CATSRDLGVNTEAFF. The CDR3 DNA sequence: TGTGCCACCAGCAGAGATTTGGGCGTGAACACTGAAGCTTTCTTT.